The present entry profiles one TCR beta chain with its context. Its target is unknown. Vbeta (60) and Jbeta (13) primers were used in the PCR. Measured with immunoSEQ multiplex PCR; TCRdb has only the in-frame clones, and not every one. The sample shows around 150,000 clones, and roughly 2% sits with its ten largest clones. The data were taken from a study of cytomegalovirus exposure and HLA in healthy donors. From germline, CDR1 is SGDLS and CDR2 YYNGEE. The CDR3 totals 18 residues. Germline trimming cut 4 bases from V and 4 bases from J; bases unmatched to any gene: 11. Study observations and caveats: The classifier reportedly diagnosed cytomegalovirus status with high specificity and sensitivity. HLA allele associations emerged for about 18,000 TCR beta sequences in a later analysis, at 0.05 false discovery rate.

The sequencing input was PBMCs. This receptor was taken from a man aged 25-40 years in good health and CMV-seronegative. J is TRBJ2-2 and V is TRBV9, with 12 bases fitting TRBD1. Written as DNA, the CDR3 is TGTGCCAGCAGCCCGGTGGGACAGGGGGCGTTGGGCACCGGGGAGCTGTTTTTT. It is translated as CASSPVGQGALGTGELFF.